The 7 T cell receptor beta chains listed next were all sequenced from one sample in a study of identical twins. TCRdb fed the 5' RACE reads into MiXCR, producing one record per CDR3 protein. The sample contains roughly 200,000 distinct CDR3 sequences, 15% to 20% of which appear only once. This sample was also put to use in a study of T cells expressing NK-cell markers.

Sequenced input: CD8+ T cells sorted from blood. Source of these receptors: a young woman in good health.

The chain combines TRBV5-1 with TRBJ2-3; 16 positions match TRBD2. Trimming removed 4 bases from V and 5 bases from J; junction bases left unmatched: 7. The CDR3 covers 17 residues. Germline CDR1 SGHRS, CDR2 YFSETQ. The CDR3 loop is CASSKGLAGGQGDTQYF. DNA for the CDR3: TGCGCCAGCAGCAAGGGACTAGCGGGGGGGCAGGGAGATACGCAGTATTTT. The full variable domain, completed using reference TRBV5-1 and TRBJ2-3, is KAGVTQTPRYLIKTRGQQVTLSCSPISGHRSVSWYQQTPGQGLQFLFEYFSETQRNKGNFPGRFSGRQFSNSRSEMNVSTLELGDSALYLCASSKGLAGGQGDTQYFGPGTRLTVL.

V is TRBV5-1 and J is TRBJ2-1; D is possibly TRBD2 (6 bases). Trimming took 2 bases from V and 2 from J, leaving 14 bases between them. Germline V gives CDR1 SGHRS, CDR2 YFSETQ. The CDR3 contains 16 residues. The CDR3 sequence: CASSFHSSGAYNEQFF. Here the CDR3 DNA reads TGCGCCAGCAGCTTTCACAGTAGCGGAGCCTACAATGAGCAGTTCTTC.

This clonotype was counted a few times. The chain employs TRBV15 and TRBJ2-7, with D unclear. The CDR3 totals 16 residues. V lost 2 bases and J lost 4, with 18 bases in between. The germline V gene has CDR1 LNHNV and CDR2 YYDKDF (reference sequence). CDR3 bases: TGTGCCACCAGCAGACCCTCGGATAGGTCTCAGTACGAGCAGTACTTC. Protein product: CATSRPSDRSQYEQYF.

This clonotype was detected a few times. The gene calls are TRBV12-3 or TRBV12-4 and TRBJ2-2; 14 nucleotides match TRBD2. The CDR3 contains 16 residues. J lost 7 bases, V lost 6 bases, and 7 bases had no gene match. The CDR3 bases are TGTGCCAGCAGGCCGGGACTAGCGGGAGCGAACGGGGAGCTGTTTTTT. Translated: CASRPGLAGANGELFF.

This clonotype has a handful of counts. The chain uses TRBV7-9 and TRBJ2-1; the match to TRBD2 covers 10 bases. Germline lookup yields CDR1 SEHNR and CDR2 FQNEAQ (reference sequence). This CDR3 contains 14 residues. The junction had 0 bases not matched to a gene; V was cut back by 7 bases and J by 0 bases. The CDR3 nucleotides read TGTGCCAGCACTAGCGGGAGCTCCTACAATGAGCAGTTCTTC. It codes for CASTSGSSYNEQFF.

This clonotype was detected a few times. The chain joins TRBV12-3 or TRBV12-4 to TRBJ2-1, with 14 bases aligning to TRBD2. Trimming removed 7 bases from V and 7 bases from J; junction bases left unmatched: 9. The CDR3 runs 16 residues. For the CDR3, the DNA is TGTGCCAGCAATTATCTAGGACTAGCGGGAGGAAATGAGCAGTTCTTC. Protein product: CASNYLGLAGGNEQFF.

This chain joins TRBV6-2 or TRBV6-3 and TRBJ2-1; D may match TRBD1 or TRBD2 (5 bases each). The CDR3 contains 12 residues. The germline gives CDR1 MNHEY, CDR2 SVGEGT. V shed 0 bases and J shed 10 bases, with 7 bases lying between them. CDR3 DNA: TGTGCCAGCAGTTACTCGAGGGGAGAGCAGTTCTTC. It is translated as CASSYSRGEQFF.